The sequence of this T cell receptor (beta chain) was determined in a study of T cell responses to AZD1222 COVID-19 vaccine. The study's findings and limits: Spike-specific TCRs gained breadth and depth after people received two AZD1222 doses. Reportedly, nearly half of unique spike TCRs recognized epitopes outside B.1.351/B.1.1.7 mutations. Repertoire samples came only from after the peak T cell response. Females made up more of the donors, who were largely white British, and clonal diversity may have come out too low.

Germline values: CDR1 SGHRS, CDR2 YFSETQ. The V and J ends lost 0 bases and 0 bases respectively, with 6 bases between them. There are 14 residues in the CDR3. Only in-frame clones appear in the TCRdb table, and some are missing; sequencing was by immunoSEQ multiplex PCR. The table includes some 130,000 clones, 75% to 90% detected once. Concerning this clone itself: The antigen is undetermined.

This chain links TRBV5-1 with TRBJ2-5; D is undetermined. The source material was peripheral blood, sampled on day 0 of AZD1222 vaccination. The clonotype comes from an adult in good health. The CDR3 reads CASSLGINQETQYF. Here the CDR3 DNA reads TGCGCCAGCAGCTTGGGAATTAACCAAGAGACCCAGTACTTC. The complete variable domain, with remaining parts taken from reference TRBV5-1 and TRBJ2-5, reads KAGVTQTPRYLIKTRGQQVTLSCSPISGHRSVSWYQQTPGQGLQFLFEYFSETQRNKGNFPGRFSGRQFSNSRSEMNVSTLELGDSALYLCASSLGINQETQYFGPGTRLLVL.